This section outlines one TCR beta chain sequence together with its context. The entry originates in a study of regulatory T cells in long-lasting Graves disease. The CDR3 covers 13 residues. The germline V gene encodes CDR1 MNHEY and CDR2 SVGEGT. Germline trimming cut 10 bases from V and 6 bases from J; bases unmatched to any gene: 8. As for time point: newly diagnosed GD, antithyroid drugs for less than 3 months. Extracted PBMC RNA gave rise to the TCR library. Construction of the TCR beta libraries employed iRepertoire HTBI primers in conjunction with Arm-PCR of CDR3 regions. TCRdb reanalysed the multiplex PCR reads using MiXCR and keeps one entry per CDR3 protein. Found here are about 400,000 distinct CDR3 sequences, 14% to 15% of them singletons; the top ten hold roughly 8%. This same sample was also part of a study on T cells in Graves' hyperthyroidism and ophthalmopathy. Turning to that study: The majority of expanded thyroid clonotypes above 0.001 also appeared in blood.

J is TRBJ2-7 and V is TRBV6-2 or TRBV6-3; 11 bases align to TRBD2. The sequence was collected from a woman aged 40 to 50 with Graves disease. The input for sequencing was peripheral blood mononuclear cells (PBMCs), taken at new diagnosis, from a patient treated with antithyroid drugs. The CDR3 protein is CATISGRVPEQYF. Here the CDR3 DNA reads TGTGCCACCATTAGCGGGAGGGTTCCCGAGCAGTACTTC.